What follows are 26 T cell receptor beta chains derived from one specimen sequenced in a study of cytomegalovirus exposure and HLA in healthy donors. Clones were read by immunoSEQ multiplex PCR, and TCRdb kept only the in-frame ones, dropping some. This table holds 100,000 to 150,000 clones, 89% found once. Sample: PBMCs. The receptors shown here come from a man aged 25 to 40 in good health and CMV-seronegative.

V usage is TRBV6-5 and J usage is TRBJ2-3; possibly TRBD2 for D (7 bases). Trimming removed 2 bases from V and 3 bases from J, with 9 bases in between. The CDR3 covers 14 residues. Germline loops: CDR1 MNHEY, CDR2 SVGAGI. Written as DNA, the CDR3 is TGTGCCAGCAGTTACAGGGGGGGGACAGATACGCAGTATTTT. Translation gives CASSYRGGTDTQYF.

This clone has only one observation. This rearrangement joins TRBV7-9 to TRBJ1-5; unclear D gene. Trimming took 1 base from V and 4 from J, leaving 8 bases between them. This CDR3 spans 14 amino acids. Germline loops: CDR1 SEHNR, CDR2 FQNEAQ (reference sequence). CDR3 bases: TGTGCCAGCAGCTTAGACAGCCCGAATCAGCCCCAGCATTTT. Translated, it gives CASSLDSPNQPQHF.

The V gene is TRBV5-1, the J gene TRBJ2-1; 10 bases match TRBD2. Per germline, CDR1 SGHRS and CDR2 YFSETQ. The CDR3 length is 16 residues. After removal of 0 bases from V and 7 bases from J, the junction contained 7 bases not matched to a gene. The CDR3 region has the DNA TGCGCCAGCAGCTTGGTCTTGACTAGCGGGTTGAATGAGCAGTTCTTC. This translates into CASSLVLTSGLNEQFF.

The chain carries TRBV5-4 and TRBJ2-2; 7 nucleotides align to TRBD1. The V gene's germline CDR1 is SGHNT and CDR2 YYREEE (reference sequence). The CDR3 spans 18 residues. V was pared by 1 base and J by 7 bases, with 16 bases of the junction left unmatched. The CDR3 nucleotides read TGTGCCAGCAGCTTGTCGGGACAGCCACCAATGTTCGGCGGGGAGCTGTTTTTT. It codes for CASSLSGQPPMFGGELFF.

In this sample, this clone turned up once. The chain joins TRBV4-2 to TRBJ2-7, with D uncertain. Trimming removed 0 bases from V and 2 bases from J, with 14 bases in between. Germline V gene data show CDR1 as LGHNA and CDR2 as YNFKEQ. This CDR3 is 16 amino acids long. The DNA for the CDR3 is TGTGCCAGCAGCCAAGAATTGGCAGGCACAACCTACGAGCAGTACTTC. Amino acids: CASSQELAGTTYEQYF.

This chain joins TRBV9 and TRBJ1-2, with TRBD1 matching over 10 bases. CDR3 length: 17 amino acids. J lost 7 bases, V lost 4 bases, and 16 bases had no gene match. The germline V gene encodes CDR1 SGDLS and CDR2 YYNGEE. CDR3 region: CASSFPGQGTRSGGYTF. The CDR3 nucleotides read TGTGCCAGCAGCTTCCCGGGACAGGGGACGCGGAGCGGTGGCTACACCTTC.

This clone occurred a few times. V is TRBV5-1 and J is TRBJ2-7; the D is unclear. This CDR3 region has 13 residues. The V gene lost 4 bases and the J gene lost 2 bases, with 10 bases spanning the gap. The germline gives CDR1 SGHRS, CDR2 YFSETQ. CDR3 sequence (DNA): TGCGCCAGCAGCGGGCAGGTAACCTACGAGCAGTACTTC. As protein: CASSGQVTYEQYF.

The CDR3 protein is CASSRTPAGQETQYF. In DNA, the CDR3 is TGTGCCAGCAGCCGGACCCCCGCGGGGCAAGAGACCCAGTACTTC. The chain recombines TRBV7-2 with TRBJ2-5, with D possibly TRBD2 on 6 matching bases. V was cut by 5 bases and J by 2 bases, with 15 bases left in between. Germline values: CDR1 SGHTA, CDR2 FQGNSA. This CDR3 comprises 15 residues.

The chain joins TRBV2 to TRBJ2-1; D might be TRBD2 (5 bases). V lost 10 bases and J lost 6, with 13 bases in between. Germline V gene lookup returns CDR1 SNHLY and CDR2 FYNNEI. There are 12 residues in the CDR3. CDR3 DNA: TGTGCCACCAGGCGACGGGGCAATGAGCAGTTCTTC. Encoded protein: CATRRRGNEQFF.

V usage is TRBV6-1 and J usage is TRBJ2-3; a possible D gene is TRBD2 (5 bases). V was trimmed by 7 bases and J by 1 base, leaving 12 bases between them. The V gene's germline CDR1 is MNHNS and CDR2 SASEGT. This CDR3 is built from 14 residues. CDR3 in amino acids: CASNARDGTDTQYF. The CDR3 DNA reads TGTGCCAGCAACGCCCGGGATGGCACAGATACGCAGTATTTT.

The V call is TRBV4-1, the J call TRBJ2-1; D ambiguous. The CDR3 is 15 residues long. In germline, CDR1 is MGHRA, CDR2 YSYEKL. Trimming pared 1 base from V and 10 bases from J, leaving 17 bases between. DNA of the CDR3: TGCGCCAGCAGCCAAGTGTATTCCGGTCTCATAGAGCAGTTCTTC. Its protein is CASSQVYSGLIEQFF.

The rearrangement uses TRBV25-1 and TRBJ1-4; TRBD1 might be the D (6 bases). V was trimmed by 2 bases and J by 13 bases, leaving 14 bases between them. CDR1 is MGHDK, CDR2 SYGVNS, per germline. This CDR3 comprises 13 residues. For the CDR3, the DNA is TGTGCCAGCAGTGAAAGGACAGCCAACTTACTGTTTTTT. Encoded protein: CASSERTANLLFF.

The V and J genes are TRBV11-2 and TRBJ1-6; TRBD1 matches at 8 bases. CDR3 length: 16 residues. CDR1 and CDR2 from the germline V gene are SGHAT and FQNNGV. J was trimmed by 5 bases and V by 3 bases; bases with no gene match: 6. DNA for the CDR3: TGTGCCAGCAGCTTTGGGCAGGGGGCAAATAATTCACCCCTCCACTTT. Translated, it gives CASSFGQGANNSPLHF.

This chain uses TRBV7-2 with TRBJ1-5; D might be TRBD1 (5 bases). The length of the CDR3 is 17 residues. Trimming stripped 0 bases from V and 2 bases from J, with 14 bases between. From germline, CDR1 is SGHTA and CDR2 FQGNSA. The CDR3 DNA follows: TGTGCCAGCAGCTTAGCCGGGGGGTTGGGAGGCAATCAGCCCCAGCATTTT. It translates to CASSLAGGLGGNQPQHF.

The chain carries TRBV7-9 and TRBJ1-1, with a possible D match to TRBD1 (6 bases). Germline CDR1 SEHNR, CDR2 FQNEAQ (reference sequence). The V and J ends lost 5 bases and 1 base respectively, with 8 bases between them. The CDR3 loop spans 13 amino acids. The CDR3 DNA follows: TGTGCCAGCAGCGACAGGCCGAACACTGAAGCTTTCTTT. It codes for CASSDRPNTEAFF. Complete variable domain (other parts from reference TRBV7-9 and TRBJ1-1): DTGVSQNPRHKITKRGQNVTFRCDPISEHNRLYWYRQTLGQGPEFLTYFQNEAQLEKSRLLSDRFSAERPKGSFSTLEIQRTEQGDSAMYLCASSDRPNTEAFFGQGTRLTVV.

V is TRBV19 and J is TRBJ1-2; the match to TRBD1 covers 9 bases. The CDR3 spans 15 residues. Unmatched junction bases numbered 10, after V lost 6 bases and J lost 5 bases. Germline loops: CDR1 LNHDA, CDR2 SQIVND (reference sequence). The CDR3 spells CASRDGTGNSYGYTF. The CDR3 region has the DNA TGTGCCAGTAGGGACGGGACAGGGAATTCATATGGCTACACCTTC.

The chain couples TRBV7-2 to TRBJ2-1, with D uncertain. The CDR3 totals 11 residues. Trimming shortened V by 1 base and J by 8 bases, and 3 bases separated the two germline ends. The germline gives CDR1 SGHTA, CDR2 FQGNSA. The CDR3 DNA sequence: TGTGCCAGCAGCTTAGTCTATGAGCAGTTCTTC. Translating it yields CASSLVYEQFF. Full variable domain (missing parts from reference TRBV7-2 and TRBJ2-1): GAGVSQSPSNKVTEKGKDVELRCDPISGHTALYWYRQSLGQGLEFLIYFQGNSAPDKSGLPSDRFSAERTGGSVSTLTIQRTQQEDSAVYLCASSLVYEQFFGPGTRLTVL.

CDR3 protein: CASSELTGPGNTIYF. DNA of the CDR3: TGTGCCAGCAGTGAATTAACAGGGCCTGGAAACACCATATATTTT. The gene calls are TRBV25-1 and TRBJ1-3; perhaps TRBD1 as D (6 bases). This CDR3 has 15 amino acids. Germline loops: CDR1 MGHDK, CDR2 SYGVNS. V was pared by 1 base and J by 2 bases, with 9 bases between.

The CDR3 loop is CASSSAGYRTDTQYF. The CDR3 region has the DNA TGTGCCAGCAGCTCAGCAGGGTACCGCACAGATACGCAGTATTTT. The chain couples TRBV5-8 to TRBJ2-3; D possibly corresponds to TRBD1 (5 bases). Trimming removed 3 bases from V and 1 base from J, with 12 bases in between. Germline CDR1 SGHTS, CDR2 YDEGEE. The CDR3 runs to 15 residues.

In the case of this clone: Mismatch with germline at one junction end may stem from a read error. J is TRBJ2-7 and V is TRBV28; no firm D call. Germline-derived CDR1 and CDR2 are MDHEN and SYDVKM. This CDR3 contains 13 residues. The DNA for the CDR3 is TGTGCCAGCAGTCATAGTAGTTCCTTCGAGCAGTACTTC. It translates to CASSHSSSFEQYF.

The rearrangement links TRBV13 to TRBJ1-2; 8 bases fit TRBD1. Germline-derived CDR1 and CDR2 are PRHDT and FYEKMQ (reference sequence). The length of the CDR3 is 14 residues. With 5 bases clipped from V and 4 bases from J, the junction kept 6 bases outside the gene matches. The CDR3 region has the DNA TGTGCCAGCAGCACCAGGACAGGGAGCTATGGCTACACCTTC. This translates into CASSTRTGSYGYTF.

The chain employs TRBV7-3 and TRBJ2-6, with D hard to call. Per the germline V gene, CDR1 is SGHTA and CDR2 is FQGTGA. Trimming took off 5 bases at V and 1 base at J, with 3 bases between the two ends. This CDR3 region has 13 residues. The DNA for the CDR3 is TGTGCCAGCAGCCGTTCTGGGGCCAACGTCCTGACTTTC. It translates to CASSRSGANVLTF.

The chain has TRBV5-8 and TRBJ1-1; 7 bases match TRBD1. Germline assignment: CDR1 SGHTS and CDR2 YDEGEE. The V and J ends lost 4 bases and 1 base, in that order; junction bases with no gene match: 7. This CDR3 region has 15 residues. The CDR3: CASSNNGQANTEAFF. CDR3 nucleotide sequence: TGTGCCAGCAGCAACAACGGACAGGCGAACACTGAAGCTTTCTTT.

The V call is TRBV19, the J call TRBJ1-5, with 7 bases aligning to TRBD1. The CDR3 covers 14 residues. Germline CDR1 is LNHDA and CDR2 is SQIVND (reference sequence). With 2 bases clipped from V and 6 bases from J, the junction kept 4 bases outside the gene matches. CDR3: CASSIMAGGQPQHF. The CDR3 bases are TGTGCCAGTAGTATAATGGCAGGGGGTCAGCCCCAGCATTTT.

The chain is built from TRBV10-2 and TRBJ2-6; 7 positions agree with TRBD2. Germline V gives CDR1 WSHSY, CDR2 SAAADI. V was pared by 4 bases and J by 3 bases, with 3 bases of the junction left unmatched. This CDR3 comprises 15 residues. CDR3 nucleotides: TGCGCCAGCAGTGGGGAGGGGAGTGGGGCCAACGTCCTGACTTTC. It specifies CASSGEGSGANVLTF.

This clone was seen only once. The J gene is TRBJ1-6, the V gene TRBV5-4, with 8 bases that match TRBD1. This CDR3 region has 17 residues. The trim removed 0 bases at V and 4 bases at J, leaving 6 bases unmatched. Germline CDR1 SGHNT, CDR2 YYREEE (reference sequence). The CDR3 loop reads CASSLGQGALYNSPLHF. CDR3 in DNA: TGTGCCAGCAGCTTGGGGCAGGGGGCTCTTTATAATTCACCCCTCCACTTT.